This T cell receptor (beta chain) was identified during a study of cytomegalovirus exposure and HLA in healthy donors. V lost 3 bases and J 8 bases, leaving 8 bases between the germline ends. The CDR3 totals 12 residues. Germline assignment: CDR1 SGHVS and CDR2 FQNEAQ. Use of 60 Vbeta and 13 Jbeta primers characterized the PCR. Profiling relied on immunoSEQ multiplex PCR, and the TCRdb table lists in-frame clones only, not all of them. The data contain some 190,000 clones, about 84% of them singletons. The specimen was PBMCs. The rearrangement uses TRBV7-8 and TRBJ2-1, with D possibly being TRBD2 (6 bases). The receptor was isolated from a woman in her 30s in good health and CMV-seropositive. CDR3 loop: CASSFGRDEQFF. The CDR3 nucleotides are TGTGCCAGCAGCTTCGGGAGAGATGAGCAGTTCTTC.